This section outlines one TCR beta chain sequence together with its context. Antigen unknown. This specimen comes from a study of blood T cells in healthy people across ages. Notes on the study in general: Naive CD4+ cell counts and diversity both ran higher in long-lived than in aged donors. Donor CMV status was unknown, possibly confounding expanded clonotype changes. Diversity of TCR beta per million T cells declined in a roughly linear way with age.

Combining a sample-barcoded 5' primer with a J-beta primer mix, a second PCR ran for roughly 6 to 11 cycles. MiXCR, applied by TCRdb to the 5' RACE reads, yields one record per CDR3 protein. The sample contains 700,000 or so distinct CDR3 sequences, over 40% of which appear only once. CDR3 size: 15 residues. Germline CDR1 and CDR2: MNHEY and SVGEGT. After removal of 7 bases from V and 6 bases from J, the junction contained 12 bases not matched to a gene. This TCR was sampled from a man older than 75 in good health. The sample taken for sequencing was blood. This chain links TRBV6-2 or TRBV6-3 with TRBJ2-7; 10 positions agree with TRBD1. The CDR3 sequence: CASTPRTGGPGEQYF. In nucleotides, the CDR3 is TGTGCCAGCACCCCGCGGACAGGGGGTCCGGGCGAGCAGTACTTC.